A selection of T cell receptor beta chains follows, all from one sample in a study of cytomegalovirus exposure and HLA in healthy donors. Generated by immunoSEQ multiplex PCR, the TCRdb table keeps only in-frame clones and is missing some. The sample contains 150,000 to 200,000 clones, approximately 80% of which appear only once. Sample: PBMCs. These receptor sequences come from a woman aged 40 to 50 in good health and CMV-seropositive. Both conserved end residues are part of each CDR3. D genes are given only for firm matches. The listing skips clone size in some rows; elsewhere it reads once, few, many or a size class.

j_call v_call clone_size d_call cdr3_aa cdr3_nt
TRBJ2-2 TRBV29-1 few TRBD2 CSAGLAGGNRELFF TGCAGCGCCGGACTAGCGGGGGGGAACCGGGAGCTGTTTTTT
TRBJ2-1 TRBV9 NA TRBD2 CASSASSGSSYNEQFF TGTGCCAGCAGCGCCTCTAGCGGGAGCTCCTACAATGAGCAGTTCTTC
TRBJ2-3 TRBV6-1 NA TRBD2 CASSDSGSGTDTQYF TGTGCCAGCAGTGATAGCGGGAGCGGCACAGATACGCAGTATTTT
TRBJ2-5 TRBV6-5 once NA CASKITAAGGETQYF TGTGCCAGCAAGATTACCGCGGCTGGGGGGGAGACCCAGTACTTC
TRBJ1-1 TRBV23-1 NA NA CASSQIQGYLNTEAFF TGCGCCAGCAGTCAAATCCAGGGATATTTGAACACTGAAGCTTTCTTT
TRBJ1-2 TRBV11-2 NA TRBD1 CASSLTGTGGSYGYTF TGTGCCAGCAGCTTGACCGGGACAGGGGGCTCCTATGGCTACACCTTC
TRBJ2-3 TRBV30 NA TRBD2 CARGTSSSPGTDTQYF TGTGCCCGGGGGACTAGCAGCTCCCCTGGCACAGATACGCAGTATTTT
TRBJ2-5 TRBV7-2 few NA CASSRDSSGETQYF TGTGCCAGCAGCCGGGACTCCTCGGGGGAGACCCAGTACTTC
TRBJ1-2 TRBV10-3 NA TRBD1 CAISARDRGIWGYTF TGTGCCATCAGTGCCCGGGACAGGGGAATTTGGGGCTACACCTTC
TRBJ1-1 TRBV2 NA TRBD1 CASSYRGNTEAFF TGTGCCAGCAGTTACAGGGGTAACACTGAAGCTTTCTTT
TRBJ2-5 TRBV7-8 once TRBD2 CASSFAPGGKETQYF TGTGCCAGCAGCTTCGCCCCGGGGGGGAAGGAGACCCAGTACTTC
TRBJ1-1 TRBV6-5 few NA CASTEEGGATEAFF TGTGCCAGCACCGAAGAGGGGGGGGCTACTGAAGCTTTCTTT
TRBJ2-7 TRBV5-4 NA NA CASSPELVSSYEQYF TGTGCCAGCAGCCCCGAACTAGTGAGTTCCTACGAGCAGTACTTC
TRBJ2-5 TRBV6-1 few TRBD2 CASRTGLAALTQYF TGTGCCAGCAGAACCGGACTAGCGGCCCTAACCCAGTACTTC
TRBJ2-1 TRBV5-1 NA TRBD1 CASSLGDRVLNEQFF TGCGCCAGCAGCTTGGGGGACAGGGTATTGAATGAGCAGTTCTTC
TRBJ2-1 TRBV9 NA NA CASSGTSTGEQFF TGTGCCAGCAGCGGTACTAGTACTGGTGAGCAGTTCTTC
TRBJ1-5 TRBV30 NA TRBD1 CAWSSTGGAQHF TGTGCCTGGAGTTCGACAGGGGGGGCCCAGCATTTT
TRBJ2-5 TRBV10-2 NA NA CASRLTGGETQYF TGCGCCAGCAGATTGACGGGTGGAGAGACCCAGTACTTC
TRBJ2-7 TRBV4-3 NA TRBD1 CASSQSIDRGHEQYF TGCGCCAGCAGCCAATCGATCGACAGGGGCCACGAGCAGTACTTC
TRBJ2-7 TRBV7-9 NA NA CASSSQTTRPYEQYF TGTGCCAGCAGCTCCCAGACAACACGGCCCTACGAGCAGTACTTC
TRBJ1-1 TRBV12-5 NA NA CASSTQGNTEAFF TGTGCTAGTTCTACTCAGGGGAACACTGAAGCTTTCTTT
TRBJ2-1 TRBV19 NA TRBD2 CASIGGGLREQFF TGTGCCAGTATCGGCGGGGGGCTTAGGGAGCAGTTCTTC
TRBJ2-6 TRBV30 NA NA CAWSGAGANVLTF TGTGCCTGGAGTGGTGCGGGGGCCAACGTCCTGACTTTC
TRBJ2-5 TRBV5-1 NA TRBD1 CASSLGTGALQETQYF TGCGCCAGCAGCCTGGGGACAGGGGCCCTCCAGGAGACCCAGTACTTC
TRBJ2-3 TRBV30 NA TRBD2 CAWSTERDSTDTQYF TGTGCCTGGAGTACCGAGCGGGATAGCACAGATACGCAGTATTTT
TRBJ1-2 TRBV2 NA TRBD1 CASVGDSGFNYGYTF TGTGCCAGCGTAGGGGACAGCGGTTTTAACTATGGCTACACCTTC
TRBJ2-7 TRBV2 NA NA CASSEAIGQRTYEQYF TGTGCCAGCAGTGAAGCCATAGGACAGAGAACCTACGAGCAGTACTTC
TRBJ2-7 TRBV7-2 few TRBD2 CASSFRPSSGALLYEQYF TGTGCCAGCAGCTTTCGCCCTTCTAGCGGGGCGCTACTATACGAGCAGTACTTC
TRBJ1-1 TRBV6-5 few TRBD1 CASKTGQRSTEAFF TGTGCCAGCAAGACGGGACAGAGATCCACTGAAGCTTTCTTT
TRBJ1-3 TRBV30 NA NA CAWFLQGLSGNTIYF TGTGCCTGGTTCCTACAGGGCCTCTCTGGAAACACCATATATTTT
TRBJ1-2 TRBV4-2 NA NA CASSQDLAGAVNYGYTF TGTGCCAGCAGCCAAGATCTGGCAGGGGCTGTAAACTATGGCTACACCTTC
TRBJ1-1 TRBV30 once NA CAWRGWGERSTEAFF TGTGCCTGGAGAGGATGGGGGGAAAGGTCCACTGAAGCTTTCTTT
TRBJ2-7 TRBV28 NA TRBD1 CASGGTGGNYEQYF TGTGCCAGCGGGGGAACAGGGGGCAACTACGAGCAGTACTTC
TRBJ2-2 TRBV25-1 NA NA CASRQQGSNTGELFF TGTGCCAGCAGACAACAGGGATCGAACACCGGGGAGCTGTTTTTT
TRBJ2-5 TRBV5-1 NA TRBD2 CASSLVVSGGAGNPETQYF TGCGCCAGCAGCTTGGTGGTTAGCGGGGGGGCCGGTAACCCAGAGACCCAGTACTTC
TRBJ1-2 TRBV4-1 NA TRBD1 CASSQHRGSDYGYTF TGCGCCAGCAGCCAACACAGGGGTTCGGACTATGGCTACACCTTC
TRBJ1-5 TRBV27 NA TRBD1 CASRPTGHQPQHF TGTGCCAGCAGACCGACAGGGCATCAGCCCCAGCATTTT
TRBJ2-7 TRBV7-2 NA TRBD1 CASSLSRGQPYYEQYF TGTGCCAGCAGCTTATCTAGGGGACAGCCGTACTACGAGCAGTACTTC
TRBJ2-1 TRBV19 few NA CPEIPGSVTNEQFF TGTCCCGAAATCCCCGGGAGTGTTACCAATGAGCAGTTCTTC
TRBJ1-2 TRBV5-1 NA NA CASSFSGTPNYGYTF TGCGCCAGCAGCTTTTCAGGCACGCCTAACTATGGCTACACCTTC